This passage covers 18 T cell receptor beta chains from one sample sequenced in a study of T cell repertoires in cytomegalovirus infection. TCRdb reprocessed the reads via MiXCR and lists one record per CDR3 protein. Among 550,000 to 850,000 distinct CDR3 sequences listed, around 35% were seen once. No antigens are known for them. The sequences come from cultured PBMCs, collected from culture after CMV antigen stimulation. The receptor set was obtained from a human donor in good health (CMV status not recorded). Some clones in this sample may be carry-over from other donors' samples.

The genes are TRBV12-3 or TRBV12-4 and TRBJ1-4; D uncertain. The length of the CDR3 is 12 residues. Trimming cost V 8 bases and J 10 bases, with 14 bases left between them. CDR3 DNA: TGTGCCAGCCGGGAGGTGGCGGGAAAACTGTTTTTT. It translates to CASREVAGKLFF.

The J gene is TRBJ1-3, the V gene TRBV11-1, with D tentatively TRBD1 (5 bases). This CDR3 is built from 16 residues. Germline CDR1 reads SGHAT; CDR2 reads FQDESV (reference sequence). Deletions cut 5 bases from V and 4 bases from J, with 18 bases between. The CDR3 is CASSLGRGREGNTIYF. The CDR3 region has the DNA TGTGCCAGCAGCCTCGGAAGGGGTAGGGAAGGAAACACCATATATTTT.

This clonotype has only a few counts. The chain joins TRBV4-3 to TRBJ1-2; tentative D call: TRBD1 (5 bases). The CDR3 loop spans 16 amino acids. Germline V CDR1 and CDR2: LGHNA, YSLEER. V was pared by 1 base and J by 8 bases, with 20 bases between. CDR3 nucleotides: TGCGCCAGCAGCCAAGCCGCAGGGACCGATCTGTACGGCTACACCTTC. Amino acids: CASSQAAGTDLYGYTF.

The rearrangement links TRBV10-3 to TRBJ2-3; D is possibly TRBD1 or TRBD2 (5 bases each). The CDR3 runs 14 residues. V was clipped by 7 bases and J by 0 bases, with 11 bases between them. CDR1 is ENHRY and CDR2 is SYGVKD in the germline V gene. CDR3 bases: TGTGCCATCAAGGGGACGACCAGCACAGATACGCAGTATTTT. Translated, it gives CAIKGTTSTDTQYF.

This clonotype was detected only a few times. The genes are TRBV27 and TRBJ2-3; D is ambiguous. With 2 bases removed from V and 0 bases from J, the gap between germline ends came to 6 bases. The CDR3 is made up of 14 amino acids. Per the germline V gene, CDR1 is MNHEY and CDR2 is SMNVEV (reference sequence). CDR3 loop: CASSLQASTDTQYF. DNA for the CDR3: TGTGCCAGCAGTTTACAGGCTAGCACAGATACGCAGTATTTT.

This sequence joins TRBV7-9 and TRBJ2-7; D might be TRBD1 or TRBD2, each matching 5 bases. V lost 4 bases, J lost 2 bases, and 12 bases lay in between. CDR1 is SEHNR, CDR2 FQNEAQ, per germline (reference sequence). The CDR3 length is 14 residues. CDR3 coding DNA: TGTGCCAGCAGCTCGAACAGGAGGCCCTACGAGCAGTACTTC. It codes for CASSSNRRPYEQYF.

A few counts support this clonotype. This chain connects TRBV11-2 to TRBJ2-7; D is possibly TRBD1 (6 bases). Germline V lookup: CDR1 SGHAT, CDR2 FQNNGV. Trimming cost V 5 bases and J 6 bases, with 17 bases left between them. This CDR3 is 14 amino acids long. The CDR3 DNA is TGTGCCAGCAGCCTAATACAGGGAGCCGGCGAGCAGTACTTC. Translated: CASSLIQGAGEQYF.

The chain joins TRBV20-1 to TRBJ1-6; D remains unclear. V lost 7 bases, J lost 3 bases, and 7 bases lay in between. Germline CDR1 DFQATT, CDR2 SNEGSKA (reference sequence). The CDR3 covers 12 residues. CDR3 nucleotides: TGCAGTGGAGCTAACTATAATTCACCCCTCCACTTT. It encodes CSGANYNSPLHF.

This chain connects TRBV12-3 or TRBV12-4 to TRBJ1-1; D is perhaps TRBD1 (6 bases). The V end lost 6 bases, the J end lost 4 bases, and 12 bases lay between the germline ends. The length of the CDR3 is 13 residues. Here the CDR3 DNA reads TGTGCCAGCAGCAATACAGGGATCACTGAAGCTTTCTTT. This sequence encodes CASSNTGITEAFF.

The rearrangement links TRBV20-1 to TRBJ2-1, with D possibly TRBD1 on 6 matching bases. Trimming stripped 5 bases from V and 1 base from J, with 15 bases between. CDR1 DFQATT and CDR2 SNEGSKA come from the germline V gene (reference sequence). CDR3 length: 15 residues. CDR3 coding DNA: TGCAGTGCTCCCGACAGGTATGGGTCCTACAATGAGCAGTTCTTC. Translation gives CSAPDRYGSYNEQFF.

This rearrangement joins TRBV19 to TRBJ1-4, with 7 positions matching TRBD1. Trimming removed 11 bases from V and 3 bases from J; junction bases left unmatched: 3. The V gene's germline CDR1 is LNHDA and CDR2 SQIVND (reference sequence). The CDR3 sequence is 12 residues long. CDR3 protein: CAAGQSNEKLFF. CDR3 sequence (DNA): TGTGCCGCGGGACAGTCTAATGAAAAACTGTTTTTT. The whole variable domain, filled in from reference TRBV19 and TRBJ1-4, reads DGGITQSPKYLFRKEGQNVTLSCEQNLNHDAMYWYRQDPGQGLRLIYYSQIVNDFQKGDIAEGYSVSREKKESFPLTVTSAQKNPTAFYLCAAGQSNEKLFFGSGTQLSVL.

In its sample, this clonotype was seen a few times. The chain carries TRBV27 and TRBJ1-2; D ambiguous. Trimming stripped 7 bases from V and 0 bases from J, with 9 bases between. The CDR3 is 13 amino acids. Germline V gene sequence: CDR1 MNHEY, CDR2 SMNVEV (reference sequence). The CDR3 nucleotides are TGTGCCAGCAAGGGCAACACTAACTATGGCTACACCTTC. Translation gives CASKGNTNYGYTF.

This clonotype has a handful of counts. The V call is TRBV20-1, the J call TRBJ2-7; D is possibly TRBD1 (7 bases). V dropped 3 bases and J dropped 9 bases, with 21 bases sitting between them. This CDR3 has 14 amino acids. Germline loops: CDR1 DFQATT, CDR2 SNEGSKA (reference sequence). The CDR3 bases are TGCAGTGCTAGGTCCGGGACACCCCAGGGGGGGCAGTACTTC. Its translation: CSARSGTPQGGQYF.

At least ten counts were recorded for this clonotype. The V and J genes are TRBV12-3 or TRBV12-4 and TRBJ1-1; no definite D call. V was pared by 3 bases and J by 0 bases, with 8 bases between. The CDR3 consists of 14 residues. CDR3 residues: CASSFSQMNTEAFF. For the CDR3, the DNA is TGTGCCAGCAGTTTTTCACAAATGAACACTGAAGCTTTCTTT.

The genes are TRBV2 and TRBJ2-7; 14 nucleotides agree with TRBD2. Unmatched junction bases numbered 9, after V lost 8 bases and J lost 6 bases. Germline loops: CDR1 SNHLY, CDR2 FYNNEI. This CDR3 comprises 15 residues. As DNA, the CDR3 is TGTGCCAGCCACGGGACTAGCGGGAGAGGAGGCGAGCAGTACTTC. Residues: CASHGTSGRGGEQYF.

This clonotype was detected a few times. The chain joins TRBV12-3 or TRBV12-4 to TRBJ1-1; TRBD1 aligns across 11 bases. The CDR3 is 17 residues long. The J segment lost 5 bases and the V segment lost 1 base, leaving 9 bases of the junction unmatched. DNA of the CDR3: TGTGCCAGCAGTTTAGGACCCTGGACAGGGGGCTCGACTGAAGCTTTCTTT. Protein: CASSLGPWTGGSTEAFF.

Concerning this clonotype itself: Since the CDR3 does not end with the conserved phenylalanine or tryptophan, this likely comes from a read error. The chain employs TRBV19 and TRBJ2-1; the D is unclear. The CDR3 has 12 residues. Germline V gives CDR1 LNHDA, CDR2 SQIVND (reference sequence). V dropped 10 bases and J dropped 6 bases, with 13 bases sitting between them. The CDR3, as DNA: TGTGCCACCAAAACTTCGGGCAATGAGCAGTTCCTC. Protein product: CATKTSGNEQFL.

The chain combines TRBV6-5 with TRBJ1-2, with D possibly being TRBD1 (5 bases). Germline V gene sequence: CDR1 MNHEY, CDR2 SVGAGI. This CDR3 region has 14 residues. Trimming removed 6 bases at V and 4 bases at J, with 15 bases between. The CDR3 spells CASRPAGPLYGYTF. The CDR3 coding sequence is TGTGCCAGCAGGCCTGCGGGGCCGCTCTATGGCTACACCTTC.